This TCR beta chain is from a study of T cell responses to AZD1222 COVID-19 vaccine. Concerning this clone itself: Antigen specificity is unknown.

Trimming shortened V by 3 bases and J by 5 bases, and 4 bases separated the two germline ends. The CDR3 length is 10 residues. CDR1 is DFQATT, CDR2 SNEGSKA, per germline (reference sequence). Sequencing was performed with immunoSEQ multiplex PCR; in TCRdb, only in-frame clones are kept and a portion is missing. Of about 100,000 clones detected, roughly nine tenths appear once; the ten largest clones hold 5%. Findings of the study overall: The sample set comprised mostly white British donors with more females, and clonal diversity was possibly underestimated. Receipt of two AZD1222 doses was followed by a rise in Spike-specific TCR breadth and depth.

This TCR derives from an adult in good health. Sequenced here: peripheral blood, sampled on day 0 of AZD1222 vaccination. V is TRBV20-1 and J is TRBJ2-5; D is unresolved. The CDR3 nucleotides read TGCAGTGCTAGTGCGGAGACCCAGTACTTC. It encodes CSASAETQYF.